The clone carrying this T cell receptor beta chain came up a few times. Each CDR3 protein is one row after TCRdb ran MiXCR on the 5' RACE reads. Among roughly 220,000 distinct CDR3 sequences, 6.5% to 8% were seen once, and the ten largest hold less than 15%. These data originate in a study of identical twins. V was shortened by 0 bases and J by 7 bases, with 10 bases between the two germline ends. Germline CDR1 is SGHRS and CDR2 is YFSETQ. The CDR3 loop spans 13 amino acids. The same data also contributed to another study, on T cells expressing NK-cell markers. That work contributes: Roughly 1.0-8% of CD8+ T cells in several donors belonged to dominant NKG2C+ clonotypes.

This clonotype was obtained from a woman aged 18-29 years in good health. J is TRBJ1-1 and V is TRBV5-1; unclear D gene. The sequencing sample was made of CD8+ T cells sorted from blood. This CDR3 reads CASSLAPGNEAFF. The CDR3 DNA sequence: TGCGCCAGCAGCTTGGCCCCGGGTAATGAAGCTTTCTTT.